The 21 T cell receptor beta chains given below trace back to one sample, sequenced in a study of cytomegalovirus exposure and HLA in healthy donors. Generated by immunoSEQ multiplex PCR, the TCRdb table keeps only in-frame clones and is missing some. This sample carries fewer than 250,000 clones, roughly 84% of them seen once, and the ten largest clones take 2% to 2.5%. The specimen sequenced was PBMCs. The receptors were sampled from a woman aged 18-29 years in good health and CMV-seropositive.

The chain links TRBV27 to TRBJ2-1; 11 positions agree with TRBD1. Per germline, CDR1 MNHEY and CDR2 SMNVEV (reference sequence). This CDR3 region has 13 residues. Trimming at V came to 7 bases and at J to 8 bases, leaving 4 bases not matched to a gene. The CDR3 sequence is CASTDRGPYEQFF. CDR3 nucleotide sequence: TGTGCCAGCACGGACAGGGGGCCCTATGAGCAGTTCTTC.

J is TRBJ2-1 and V is TRBV6-6; perhaps TRBD1 as D (6 bases). Germline assignment: CDR1 MNHNY and CDR2 SVGAGI (reference sequence). This CDR3 is built from 12 residues. V shed 6 bases and J shed 8 bases, with 11 bases lying between them. CDR3 region: CASSAGADEQFF. The CDR3 nucleotides read TGTGCCAGCAGCGCAGGGGCCGATGAGCAGTTCTTC.

V gene TRBV6-6 combines with J gene TRBJ2-7, with a tentative D call TRBD1 (6 bases). V was shortened by 0 bases and J by 1 base, with 13 bases between the two germline ends. CDR1 is MNHNY, CDR2 SVGAGI, per germline (reference sequence). The CDR3 extends over 16 amino acids. CDR3 nucleotide sequence: TGTGCCAGCAGTTACTCCGACAGGTCTTTATCCTACGAGCAGTACTTC. Translation: CASSYSDRSLSYEQYF.

The V and J genes are TRBV6-5 and TRBJ2-7; 8 bases fit TRBD2. CDR3 length: 14 amino acids. Germline values: CDR1 MNHEY, CDR2 SVGAGI. Trimming cost V 5 bases and J 2 bases; bases outside gene matches: 5. The CDR3 DNA is TGTGCCAGCAGTCCCACTAGCGGTACCTACGAGCAGTACTTC. This translates into CASSPTSGTYEQYF.

The CDR3 loop reads CASSAPGDRGHTIYF. CDR3 DNA sequence: TGTGCCAGCAGTGCGCCTGGGGACAGGGGGCACACCATATATTTT. The rearrangement joins TRBV25-1 to TRBJ1-3; TRBD1 matches 12 bases. With V trimmed by 4 bases and J by 8 bases, 6 bases remained unmatched. CDR1 is MGHDK, CDR2 SYGVNS, per germline. The CDR3 has 15 residues.

This rearrangement joins TRBV29-1 to TRBJ2-1, with 10 bases aligning to TRBD1. Looked up from germline, CDR1 is SQVTM and CDR2 is ANQGSEA. The CDR3 has 15 amino acids. V was clipped by 7 bases and J by 5 bases; unmatched bases: 11. This CDR3 reads CSALGGTGEDNEQFF. As DNA, the CDR3 is TGCAGCGCCCTGGGCGGGACAGGGGAAGACAATGAGCAGTTCTTC.

V is TRBV21-1 and J is TRBJ2-6; TRBD1, the table's D call, lacks a check against the DNA. TRBV21-1 is a documented pseudogene. There are 17 residues in the CDR3. This CDR3 reads CASSKEGQLSGANVLTF. In DNA, the CDR3 is TGTGCCAGCAGCAAAGAGGGACAGCTCTCTGGGGCCAACGTCCTGACTTTC.

This chain joins TRBV7-8 and TRBJ1-1; unclear D gene. V was shortened by 1 base and J by 7 bases, with 16 bases between the two germline ends. The CDR3 is 15 residues long. Germline V gene data show CDR1 as SGHVS and CDR2 as FQNEAQ. The CDR3 DNA is TGTGCCAGCAGCTTAGAAGCATGGGAGGCAAGTGAAGCTTTCTTT. Amino acids: CASSLEAWEASEAFF.

The chain uses TRBV30 and TRBJ1-2; 8 nucleotides agree with TRBD1. J lost 3 bases, V lost 3 bases, and 12 bases had no gene match. Per germline, CDR1 GTSNPN and CDR2 SVGIG (reference sequence). CDR3 size: 16 residues. The CDR3 nucleotides read TGTGCCTGGAGCGCGGACAGGGAGAGGTGGGACTATGGCTACACCTTC. Amino acid sequence: CAWSADRERWDYGYTF.

The gene calls are TRBV4-1 and TRBJ2-3; D is ambiguous. The V gene lost 2 bases and the J gene lost 3 bases, with 6 bases spanning the gap. CDR1 and CDR2 (germline): MGHRA, YSYEKL. The CDR3 has 13 residues. The DNA for the CDR3 is TGCGCCAGCAGCCAAACCCGGACAGATACGCAGTATTTT. It translates to CASSQTRTDTQYF.

The rearrangement links TRBV7-9 to TRBJ2-3, with a possible D match to TRBD1 (6 bases). The CDR3 length is 14 residues. V was pared by 10 bases and J by 0 bases, with 14 bases between. CDR1 is SEHNR, CDR2 FQNEAQ, per germline (reference sequence). The DNA for the CDR3 is TGTGCCACCACCGGGACACCTAGCACAGATACGCAGTATTTT. Its protein is CATTGTPSTDTQYF.

The chain carries TRBV5-6 and TRBJ2-5; D is undetermined. Deletions cut 0 bases from V and 1 base from J, with 7 bases between. Germline V lookup: CDR1 SGHDT, CDR2 YYEEEE. The CDR3 is 14 amino acids. The CDR3 loop is CASSLGFGQETQYF. In DNA form, the CDR3 reads TGTGCCAGCAGCTTGGGCTTCGGCCAAGAGACCCAGTACTTC.

V and J are TRBV18 and TRBJ1-1; D ambiguous. Per germline, CDR1 KGHSH and CDR2 LQKENI. V lost 3 bases and J lost 5, with 13 bases in between. The CDR3 extends over 14 amino acids. The CDR3, as DNA: TGTGCCAGCTCACCTGAGGTCGGGGTGACTGAAGCTTTCTTT. Translated, it gives CASSPEVGVTEAFF.

The chain couples TRBV4-1 to TRBJ1-1; the match to TRBD1 covers 8 bases. Germline CDR1 reads MGHRA; CDR2 reads YSYEKL. The CDR3 spans 14 residues. Trimming at V came to 4 bases and at J to 4 bases, leaving 5 bases not matched to a gene. DNA for the CDR3: TGCGCCAGCAGCCCCTTTACAGGGGGCACTGAAGCTTTCTTT. This gives the protein CASSPFTGGTEAFF.

The V call is TRBV19, the J call TRBJ1-2, with D possibly TRBD1 on 5 matching bases. Trimming cost V 0 bases and J 6 bases, with 11 bases left between them. Germline V gene lookup returns CDR1 LNHDA and CDR2 SQIVND (reference sequence). The CDR3 is made up of 14 amino acids. CDR3 sequence reads: CASSIDRGRDGYTF. CDR3 in DNA: TGTGCCAGTAGTATAGATAGGGGCCGGGATGGCTACACCTTC.

The V call is TRBV11-2, the J call TRBJ2-7, with TRBD1 identical over 9 bases. Unmatched junction bases numbered 8, after V lost 5 bases and J lost 3 bases. CDR3 length: 15 residues. Germline loops: CDR1 SGHAT, CDR2 FQNNGV. The CDR3 here is CASSVPGQGSYEQYF. CDR3 DNA sequence: TGTGCCAGCAGCGTGCCGGGACAGGGCAGCTACGAGCAGTACTTC.

J is TRBJ2-1 and V is TRBV19; unclear D gene. Germline V gene sequence: CDR1 LNHDA, CDR2 SQIVND (reference sequence). The ends were cut back, 4 bases at V and 4 bases at J, with 14 bases in the middle. The CDR3 consists of 15 residues. In nucleotides, the CDR3 is TGTGCCAGTAGTAACCCCTTAGACACTTACAATGAGCAGTTCTTC. This sequence encodes CASSNPLDTYNEQFF. Full variable domain (missing parts from reference TRBV19 and TRBJ2-1): DGGITQSPKYLFRKEGQNVTLSCEQNLNHDAMYWYRQDPGQGLRLIYYSQIVNDFQKGDIAEGYSVSREKKESFPLTVTSAQKNPTAFYLCASSNPLDTYNEQFFGPGTRLTVL.

J is TRBJ1-1 and V is TRBV27; D remains ambiguous. Deletions cut 3 bases from V and 1 base from J, with 6 bases between. This CDR3 comprises 13 residues. Germline CDR1 MNHEY, CDR2 SMNVEV (reference sequence). This CDR3 is CASSFTGNTEAFF. In DNA form, the CDR3 reads TGTGCCAGCAGTTTTACGGGGAACACTGAAGCTTTCTTT.

The DNA of the CDR3 is TGTGCCAGCAGTTTATATAGCCCCCCAGAGAACACTGAAGCTTTCTTT. Amino acids: CASSLYSPPENTEAFF. This chain links TRBV28 with TRBJ1-1; unclear D gene. Trimming removed 1 base at V and 1 base at J, with 13 bases between. Germline lookup yields CDR1 MDHEN and CDR2 SYDVKM. The CDR3 consists of 16 residues.

This clone has only one observation. The V and J genes are TRBV29-1 and TRBJ1-1; the D gene is possibly TRBD1 (5 bases). Germline CDR1 is SQVTM and CDR2 is ANQGSEA. CDR3 length: 14 residues. The germline V and J ends were trimmed by 7 bases and 4 bases, with 19 bases remaining between them. The CDR3 sequence: CSGLIDSASTEAFF. Here the CDR3 DNA reads TGCAGCGGCCTCATTGACAGTGCCAGCACTGAAGCTTTCTTT. The variable domain in full, with the rest retrieved from reference TRBV29-1 and TRBJ1-1, is SAVISQKPSRDICQRGTSLTIQCQVDSQVTMMFWYRQQPGQSLTLIATANQGSEATYESGFVIDKFPISRPNLTFSTLTVSNMSPEDSSIYLCSGLIDSASTEAFFGQGTRLTVV.

V usage is TRBV27 and J usage is TRBJ2-1, with 13 bases matching TRBD2. V gave up 5 bases and J gave up 6 bases; unmatched junction bases: 7. Germline values: CDR1 MNHEY, CDR2 SMNVEV (reference sequence). This CDR3 contains 16 residues. The CDR3 protein is CASSPQGLAGRNEQFF. DNA of the CDR3: TGTGCCAGCAGTCCACAGGGACTAGCGGGACGCAATGAGCAGTTCTTC.